Here is one T cell receptor beta chain with its context. The antigen is not known. TCRdb re-analysed the RACE reads in MiXCR, keeping a single row per CDR3 protein. This repertoire shows 250,000 to 300,000 distinct CDR3 sequences, around 7.7% found once; its top ten account for 1.2%. These data belong to a study of human T cells and chemical hapten exposure. Documented time point: pre-sensitization, week 0. Treatment defined: therapeutic diphenylcyclopropenone sensitization with weekly scalp DPC. Trimming took off 8 bases at V and 3 bases at J, with 19 bases between the two ends. Germline values: CDR1 MGHRA, CDR2 YSYEKL. The CDR3 has 15 amino acids. Broader study findings: Among TCRs, those above 1 in 1000 frequency were unaffected by DPC sensitization.

The sequence was obtained from a man aged 18 to 30 with alopecia areata. Some clones in this sample may be carry-over from other donors' samples. The sample consisted of whole blood, taken in connection with sensitization to the hapten diphenylcyclopropenone (DPC). J is TRBJ1-2 and V is TRBV4-1, with D hard to call. The CDR3 sequence: CASGGLGARDYGYTF. In DNA, the CDR3 is TGCGCCAGCGGAGGGTTAGGTGCGCGTGACTATGGCTACACCTTC.